The clone carrying this T cell receptor (beta chain) showed up many times. Its antigen remains unidentified. The ends were cut back, 3 bases at V and 2 bases at J, with 14 bases in the middle. Germline V lookup: CDR1 DFQATT, CDR2 SNEGSKA (reference sequence). CDR3 length: 15 amino acids. TCR beta CDR3 regions were amplified from RNA transcripts. The HTBI primer set drove a first-round RT-PCR of the TCR CDR3. TCRdb used MiXCR to reprocess the multiplex PCR reads, holding one entry per CDR3 protein. The repertoire has 300,000 to 400,000 distinct CDR3 sequences, about 15% of them found once; the top ten carry 15% to 20%. This entry is derived from a study of T cells in Graves' hyperthyroidism and ophthalmopathy. Looking at the study overall: Peripheral blood was obtained at initial diagnosis, preceding any treatment. Study results and limitations: Most thyroid-expanded clonotypes above 0.001 were also found in blood.

The sample was blood. V is TRBV20-1 and J is TRBJ2-4, with D tentatively TRBD1 (5 bases). The receptor comes from a woman under 40 with Graves' ophthalmopathy. The CDR3 sequence is CSASRVQRSKNIQYF. The CDR3 DNA sequence: TGCAGTGCTAGCAGGGTTCAGAGGTCCAAAAACATTCAGTACTTC.